This TCR beta chain is drawn from a study of beta chain features in type 1 diabetes listed by TCRdb under 2018. In terms of the full investigation: No differences in mean age, gender distribution, total cell number or subset yield were found between patients and healthy donors. A total of roughly 99 million sorted cells were examined across all samples, and the number of cells per subset was strongly correlated with RNA yield. The study compared TCRB repertoires of sorted circulating CD4+ T cell subsets between recently diagnosed type 1 diabetes patients and matched healthy donors. Regulatory and stem cell-like memory subsets were isolated from only 8 patients and 8 healthy donors, whereas naive and central memory subsets came from all 28 donors. Results and caveats for the whole study, not just this receptor: Only small numbers of individuals were included in the HLA sub-analyses, which left unresolved whether HLA type had any influence on TCRB rearrangement. Fewer insertions and more nucleotide deletions at VDJ recombination sites were observed in patients with type 1 diabetes, implying thymic rearrangement abnormalities. Shorter templates might have been favored by PCR, but patient and control samples were amplified and corrected together, so both groups would have been affected equally by any skew. A moderate but significant shortening of TCRB CDR3 length was observed in type 1 diabetes patients in all four CD4+ subsets. Because cDNA rather than genomic DNA was sequenced, highly expressing activated cells could have been over-represented, although no difference in activation and CD3 levels was found between groups. Naive, central memory and regulatory TCRB repertoires appeared to be more similar among patients than among healthy donors.

The entire isolated RNA was reverse transcribed using the High Capacity cDNA Reverse Transcription Kit, and thus expressed TCRB transcripts were sequenced. Deep immunoSEQ sequencing was performed on naive, central memory and regulatory T cell samples, with an average of roughly 3.3 million total reads per sample. Sorted cells were lysed in RLT buffer and RNA was extracted with DNase-treated RNeasy Micro or Mini kits, depending on cell number. Each cell subset was processed separately to prevent cross-contamination, with patient and healthy donor samples processed together. The immunoSEQ multiplex PCR was used to amplify TCRB sequences from cDNA, yielding 87-bp fragments that span the CDR3 region. The amplicons were sequenced using the Illumina HiSeq platform. Regarding the original processing steps: PCR bias was computationally corrected using synthetic template baselines, reads within Hamming distance 2 were collapsed, and singletons that could not be merged were discarded. Reads were aligned against IMGT to assign V, D and J genes, CDR3 length and insertions or deletions at six rearrangement sites. Clonotype counts were normalized to sorted cell number within each subset before computing true diversity and Gini coefficients with the tcR R package. The overlap coefficient, calculated on TCRB nucleotide sequences, was used to quantify repertoire sharing. As a proxy for the pre-selection repertoire, out-of-frame TCRB sequences from naive cells were analyzed. The table comes from immuneACCESS by way of TCRdb, which keeps in-frame sequences with V and J called. Part of the clones is missing from these tables; in studies checked, under half for an unresolved V gene and the rest for unknown reasons. V, J and clone size were drawn from that table, and D and trimming were deduced from the DNA. This sample has hundreds of thousands of clones in its table, and roughly 16% of those were observed once. The ten largest make up around 0.1% of the sample.

Note on this clone: It has no known antigen specificity. Base qualities are not at hand, and no much larger clone is one base apart.

Each donor gave one peripheral blood draw, approximately 100 mL on average, collected into heparinised tubes. Using a panel that included CD45RO, CCR7, CD25, CD127, CD95 and CD27, naive, central memory, regulatory and stem cell-like memory CD4+ T cells were sorted on a BD FACSAria II. All sorted populations exceeded 95% purity. PBMCs were isolated right away by Lymphoprep density gradient centrifugation and were stained directly, without culture. Samples were stained and sorted in pairs, with one healthy donor and one patient per experiment, so that batch effects were minimized. CDR1 and CDR2 are drawn from the germline V gene: SGDLS, YYNGEE. The junction shows trimming of 3 bases on V and 1 base on J, and the gene matches do not reach 7 bases of it. The CDR3 holds 16 amino acids from the cysteine to the phenylalanine. Only the CDR3 DNA stays, 48 bases, in frame from base 1.

This receptor was identified in a man younger than 35 in good health. This receptor chain uses TRBV9 and TRBJ2-3, with 8 junctional bases fitting TRBD2. The sequenced sample was naive CD4+ T cells from blood. Taken with the paper, the label for cell subset or site translates to: true naive CD4+ T cells. CDR3 protein: CASSEPREGRTDTQYF. DNA sequence: TGTGCCAGCAGCGAGCCACGGGAGGGCCGCACAGATACGCAGTATTTT.